These 9 T cell receptor beta chains were sequenced from one sample in a study of blood T cell repertoires in COVID-19 (TCRdb year 2020). The method was the immunoSEQ multiplex PCR assay. Held by TCRdb, this immuneACCESS table contains in-frame sequences only and omits some clones. Under half of the omission traces to an unresolved V gene where checked; the cause of the rest is unknown. A total of hundreds of thousands of clones appear in this sample, about 90% of them only once. Roughly 3% of the sample rests with the top ten. Specimen: peripheral blood. The receptors were gathered from a man aged 18 to 35 with active or convalescent COVID-19.

V and J are TRBV11-2 and TRBJ1-2, with D possibly being TRBD1 (5 bases). The CDR3 sequence is 14 residues long. Deletions cut 5 bases from V and 5 bases from J, with 15 bases between. The germline gives CDR1 SGHAT, CDR2 FQNNGV. DNA for the CDR3: TGTGCCAGCAGCCGTGGGGGGGACCAATATGGCTACACCTTC. Amino acid sequence: CASSRGGDQYGYTF.

The chain has TRBV7-9 and TRBJ1-2; tentatively, D is TRBD1 (6 bases). The germline gives CDR1 SEHNR, CDR2 FQNEAQ (reference sequence). The CDR3 covers 15 residues. V lost 2 bases and J lost 5, with 15 bases in between. The DNA of the CDR3 is TGTGCCAGCAGCTTAACCCAGGGGTTGGGGTATGGCTACACCTTC. Translation gives CASSLTQGLGYGYTF. The full variable domain, rest sourced from reference TRBV7-9 and TRBJ1-2, is DTGVSQNPRHKITKRGQNVTFRCDPISEHNRLYWYRQTLGQGPEFLTYFQNEAQLEKSRLLSDRFSAERPKGSFSTLEIQRTEQGDSAMYLCASSLTQGLGYGYTFGSGTRLTVV.

The chain links TRBV6-5 to TRBJ1-1, with D perhaps matching TRBD1 (5 bases). Germline lookup yields CDR1 MNHEY and CDR2 SVGAGI. V was shortened by 7 bases and J by 10 bases, with 16 bases between the two germline ends. The CDR3 extends over 12 amino acids. The CDR3 protein is CASKTGRRLAFF. CDR3 DNA sequence: TGTGCCAGCAAAACAGGTAGAAGATTAGCTTTCTTT.

The chain is built from TRBV7-2 and TRBJ1-2, with 10 bases identical to TRBD1. Germline-derived CDR1 and CDR2 are SGHTA and FQGNSA. V shed 6 bases, J shed 7 bases, and the junction held 5 bases outside the gene matches. The CDR3 sequence is 13 residues long. CDR3 bases: TGTGCCAGCAGTATCGGACAGGGGGGTGGCTACACCTTC. Translating it yields CASSIGQGGGYTF. Full variable domain (missing parts from reference TRBV7-2 and TRBJ1-2): GAGVSQSPSNKVTEKGKDVELRCDPISGHTALYWYRQSLGQGLEFLIYFQGNSAPDKSGLPSDRFSAERTGGSVSTLTIQRTQQEDSAVYLCASSIGQGGGYTFGSGTRLTVV.

The V gene is TRBV7-6, the J gene TRBJ2-5; 7 nucleotides agree with TRBD2. CDR3 length: 15 amino acids. Germline CDR1 reads SGHVS; CDR2 reads FNYEAQ. The V segment lost 5 bases and the J segment 4 bases; nucleotides outside the gene matches: 10. The CDR3 loop reads CASSPSGGSLETQYF. DNA of the CDR3: TGTGCCAGCAGCCCGAGTGGCGGGAGCTTAGAGACCCAGTACTTC.

J is TRBJ2-5 and V is TRBV5-4, with a possible D match to TRBD1 (6 bases). V was shortened by 4 bases and J by 2 bases, with 12 bases between the two germline ends. CDR1 and CDR2 (germline): SGHNT, YYREEE (reference sequence). The CDR3 loop spans 14 amino acids. The CDR3: CASSATGLQETQYF. CDR3 bases: TGTGCCAGCAGCGCGACAGGACTTCAAGAGACCCAGTACTTC.

This rearrangement joins TRBV4-1 to TRBJ1-5; 8 bases match TRBD1. Trimming removed 2 bases from V and 7 bases from J; junction bases left unmatched: 4. Germline lookup yields CDR1 MGHRA and CDR2 YSYEKL. This CDR3 region has 14 residues. The DNA for the CDR3 is TGCGCCAGCAGCCAACAGGGGGCGGGACAGCCCCAGCATTTT. It codes for CASSQQGAGQPQHF.

The chain employs TRBV5-4 and TRBJ1-3, with D uncertain. The CDR3 has 15 amino acids. Germline lookup yields CDR1 SGHNT and CDR2 YYREEE (reference sequence). V lost 0 bases and J lost 0, with 7 bases in between. The CDR3 loop is CASSLGSSSGNTIYF. CDR3 bases: TGTGCCAGCAGCTTGGGGTCCAGCTCTGGAAACACCATATATTTT.

The chain has TRBV6-5 and TRBJ1-5, with 7 bases matching TRBD1. The CDR3 consists of 13 residues. Germline V gene lookup returns CDR1 MNHEY and CDR2 SVGAGI. After removal of 6 bases from V and 6 bases from J, the junction contained 5 bases not matched to a gene. The CDR3 sequence: CASSNDRAQPQHF. CDR3 in DNA: TGTGCCAGCAGCAACGACAGGGCTCAGCCCCAGCATTTT.